A single sample gave rise to the 19 T cell receptor beta chains below, sequenced in a study of cytomegalovirus exposure and HLA in healthy donors. The protocol was immunoSEQ multiplex PCR, while the TCRdb copy is restricted to in-frame clones and leaves out a portion. The top ten clones hold roughly 2.8% of a sample with 150,000 to 200,000 clones, about 80% of them seen once. Material: PBMCs. All receptors come from a woman under 30 in good health and CMV-seropositive.

This rearrangement joins TRBV2 to TRBJ2-7; 7 bases align to TRBD1. CDR3 length equals 15 residues. With 7 bases clipped from V and 0 bases from J, the junction kept 9 bases outside the gene matches. CDR1 and CDR2 from the germline V gene are SNHLY and FYNNEI. CDR3 region: CASILSRDSSYEQYF. The CDR3 nucleotides read TGTGCCAGCATCCTCTCCCGGGACAGCTCCTACGAGCAGTACTTC.

The V gene is TRBV4-3, the J gene TRBJ2-7, with 14 bases aligning to TRBD2. CDR3 length: 15 amino acids. V lost 4 bases to trimming and J lost 4 bases; unmatched junction nucleotides: 3. Looked up from germline, CDR1 is LGHNA and CDR2 is YSLEER. CDR3 sequence: CASSPTSGGGYEQYF. DNA for the CDR3: TGCGCCAGCAGCCCGACTAGCGGGGGGGGATACGAGCAGTACTTC.

This clone was detected once. The rearrangement joins TRBV5-1 to TRBJ2-5; tentative D call: TRBD2 (7 bases). Trimming stripped 4 bases from V and 7 bases from J, with 20 bases between. Germline loops: CDR1 SGHRS, CDR2 YFSETQ. The CDR3 consists of 15 residues. DNA for the CDR3: TGCGCCAGCAGCCCCCGAGGCGGGGGCGAAGGGACCCAGTACTTC. This encodes CASSPRGGGEGTQYF. Looking up the rest from reference TRBV5-1 and TRBJ2-5 gives the full variable domain: KAGVTQTPRYLIKTRGQQVTLSCSPISGHRSVSWYQQTPGQGLQFLFEYFSETQRNKGNFPGRFSGRQFSNSRSEMNVSTLELGDSALYLCASSPRGGGEGTQYFGPGTRLLVL.

The chain recombines TRBV7-8 with TRBJ2-7, with 10 bases that match TRBD2. This CDR3 has 18 amino acids. Unmatched junction bases numbered 13, after V lost 0 bases and J lost 5 bases. The germline gives CDR1 SGHVS, CDR2 FQNEAQ. The DNA for the CDR3 is TGTGCCAGCAGCTTAGCGCTCCTAGCGGGGGCCGTACGGCACGAGCAGTACTTC. This translates into CASSLALLAGAVRHEQYF.

The chain is built from TRBV29-1 and TRBJ1-2; D call uncertain. The germline V and J ends were trimmed by 4 bases and 7 bases, with 19 bases remaining between them. The CDR3 covers 14 residues. Germline CDR1 reads SQVTM; CDR2 reads ANQGSEA. The chain's CDR3 is CSVGSGPGRFGYTF. In DNA, the CDR3 is TGCAGCGTTGGTTCCGGTCCCGGGAGGTTTGGCTACACCTTC.

V usage is TRBV4-3 and J usage is TRBJ1-3, with D possibly being TRBD1 (6 bases). Germline-derived CDR1 and CDR2 are LGHNA and YSLEER. The CDR3 runs 16 residues. V was trimmed by 0 bases and J by 2 bases, leaving 11 bases between them. In nucleotides, the CDR3 is TGCGCCAGCAGCCAAGATCTTACAGGGACTGGAAACACCATATATTTT. It specifies CASSQDLTGTGNTIYF.

V gene TRBV13 combines with J gene TRBJ2-7; TRBD2 matches at 8 bases. Germline CDR1 reads PRHDT; CDR2 reads FYEKMQ (reference sequence). There are 15 residues in the CDR3. J gave up 0 bases and V 6 bases, and 7 bases lay outside the gene matches. The CDR3 DNA sequence: TGTGCCAGCAGTTCACGGGGGGGAAGCTCCTACGAGCAGTACTTC. It is translated as CASSSRGGSSYEQYF.

The chain carries TRBV2 and TRBJ2-2; 7 nucleotides line up with TRBD2. The CDR3 consists of 14 residues. From germline, CDR1 is SNHLY and CDR2 FYNNEI. V shed 3 bases, J shed 7 bases, and the junction held 5 bases outside the gene matches. The CDR3 sequence is CASSDGLVGGELFF. The CDR3 DNA reads TGTGCCAGCAGTGATGGACTAGTCGGCGGGGAGCTGTTTTTT.

V is TRBV6-5 and J is TRBJ1-2; perhaps TRBD1 as D (6 bases). The CDR3 length is 11 residues. V dropped 7 bases and J dropped 5 bases, with 8 bases sitting between them. The germline gives CDR1 MNHEY, CDR2 SVGAGI. In DNA form, the CDR3 reads TGTGCCAGCACCACAGGGTATGGCTACACCTTC. Translating it yields CASTTGYGYTF.

Ten or more counts support this clone. J is TRBJ1-1 and V is TRBV11-2; D not certain. The CDR3 is made up of 12 amino acids. With 2 bases removed from V and 5 bases from J, the gap between germline ends came to 6 bases. The germline CDR1 and CDR2 sequences are SGHAT and FQNNGV. The CDR3 sequence: CASSLTGTEAFF. The CDR3 nucleotides read TGTGCCAGCAGCTTAACGGGGACTGAAGCTTTCTTT.

The chain employs TRBV7-8 and TRBJ2-7; 9 nucleotides line up with TRBD1. CDR1 and CDR2 (germline): SGHVS, FQNEAQ. After removal of 2 bases from V and 2 bases from J, the junction contained 7 bases not matched to a gene. The CDR3 covers 16 residues. This CDR3 reads CASSLTGTGWTYEQYF. The CDR3 nucleotides are TGTGCCAGCAGCTTAACAGGGACAGGGTGGACCTACGAGCAGTACTTC.

The chain employs TRBV5-4 and TRBJ2-7; 8 bases line up with TRBD1. In germline, CDR1 is SGHNT, CDR2 YYREEE (reference sequence). CDR3 length: 14 residues. After removal of 0 bases from V and 5 bases from J, the junction contained 4 bases not matched to a gene. CDR3 DNA: TGTGCCAGCAGCTTGGGGGACAGGCCCCACGAGCAGTACTTC. This encodes CASSLGDRPHEQYF.

The table lists this clone with a count of one. V is TRBV6-5 and J is TRBJ2-5; 7 nucleotides match TRBD1. CDR1 is MNHEY, CDR2 SVGAGI, per germline. V was clipped by 0 bases and J by 2 bases; unmatched bases: 3. The CDR3 totals 15 residues. The CDR3 DNA sequence: TGTGCCAGCAGTTACTCACAGGGGAAACAAGAGACCCAGTACTTC. This translates into CASSYSQGKQETQYF.

CDR3 protein: CASSFETALQVSGYTF. DNA for the CDR3: TGCGCCAGCAGCTTTGAGACAGCTCTTCAAGTGAGTGGCTACACCTTC. This chain links TRBV5-1 with TRBJ1-2, with D tentatively TRBD1 (5 bases). V was trimmed by 2 bases and J by 7 bases, leaving 21 bases between them. Germline CDR1 reads SGHRS; CDR2 reads YFSETQ. The CDR3 spans 16 residues.

The chain recombines TRBV6-5 with TRBJ2-5; 10 positions agree with TRBD1. Germline CDR1 MNHEY, CDR2 SVGAGI. The J segment lost 3 bases and the V segment lost 0 bases, leaving 4 bases of the junction unmatched. CDR3 size: 16 residues. The CDR3 loop reads CASSYSGQGREETQYF. Written as DNA, the CDR3 is TGTGCCAGCAGTTACTCGGGACAGGGGCGAGAAGAGACCCAGTACTTC.

The chain joins TRBV7-4 to TRBJ2-7; TRBD2 might be the D (6 bases). Between the trimmed V and J ends, which lost 3 bases and 6 bases, there was a span of 12 bases. Per germline, CDR1 SGHVT and CDR2 SQSDAQ. The CDR3 extends over 13 amino acids. CDR3 sequence reads: CASSLEGFSEQYF. The CDR3 DNA reads TGTGCCAGCAGCTTGGAGGGGTTCTCCGAGCAGTACTTC.

The chain uses TRBV2 and TRBJ2-3, with D maybe TRBD1 (6 bases). Germline loops: CDR1 SNHLY, CDR2 FYNNEI. CDR3 length: 16 residues. Trimming took off 4 bases at V and 3 bases at J, with 17 bases between the two ends. The DNA for the CDR3 is TGTGCCAGCAGTGGGCCCGTGACAGGCAGTACAGATACGCAGTATTTT. Translated, it gives CASSGPVTGSTDTQYF.

About this clone: This CDR3 fails to terminate in the conserved phenylalanine or tryptophan, so it likely reflects a read error. It is unclear where the CDR3 begins or ends on the DNA, so no DNA is shown, and the CDR3 is as TCRdb lists it. The chain links TRBV18 to TRBJ1-2; the table's D call, TRBD1, has no DNA check behind it. The CDR3 has 8 amino acids, counting both end residues. The germline gives CDR1 KGHSH, CDR2 LQKENI. The CDR3 spells CASSPTVL.

This rearrangement joins TRBV7-9 to TRBJ1-2; D unclear. The CDR3 contains 15 residues. Germline CDR1 reads SEHNR; CDR2 reads FQNEAQ (reference sequence). V dropped 3 bases and J dropped 8 bases, with 19 bases sitting between them. The CDR3 sequence: CASSFLASAERGYTF. The CDR3 DNA follows: TGTGCCAGCAGCTTCCTTGCTTCCGCGGAGAGGGGCTACACCTTC.